The next 17 T cell receptor beta chains were all read from a single sample in a study of cytomegalovirus exposure and HLA in healthy donors. The PCR ran on 60 Vbeta and 13 Jbeta primers. The data were produced by immunoSEQ multiplex PCR, yet TCRdb's version contains in-frame clones alone and is incomplete. This repertoire shows over 200,000 clones, more than 70% found once; its top ten account for over 1%. Material for sequencing was PBMCs. These receptors were collected from a human donor in good health.

The chain employs TRBV6-5 and TRBJ2-3, with 9 bases lining up with TRBD1. Germline V gene sequence: CDR1 MNHEY, CDR2 SVGAGI. Trimming removed 6 bases from V and 1 base from J; junction bases left unmatched: 5. The CDR3 loop spans 15 amino acids. CDR3: CASRMGQGGTDTQYF. In DNA, the CDR3 is TGTGCCAGCAGAATGGGACAGGGTGGCACAGATACGCAGTATTTT.

The chain couples TRBV9 to TRBJ2-1; 9 bases match TRBD1. The trim removed 1 base at V and 7 bases at J, leaving 6 bases unmatched. The CDR3 consists of 15 residues. In germline, CDR1 is SGDLS, CDR2 YYNGEE. The CDR3 loop is CASSVNTGGRNEQFF. The CDR3 DNA follows: TGTGCCAGCAGCGTAAACACAGGGGGCCGTAATGAGCAGTTCTTC.

The rearrangement joins TRBV5-4 to TRBJ1-3; D is unclear. Germline-derived CDR1 and CDR2 are SGHNT and YYREEE (reference sequence). The CDR3 consists of 16 residues. Between the trimmed V and J ends, which lost 0 bases and 0 bases, there was a span of 10 bases. CDR3 sequence (DNA): TGTGCCAGCAGCTTGGATGCGGGAAGCTCTGGAAACACCATATATTTT. Protein: CASSLDAGSSGNTIYF.

J is TRBJ1-1 and V is TRBV6-5; D unclear. The length of the CDR3 is 15 residues. V was clipped by 6 bases and J by 2 bases, with 16 bases between them. Germline loops: CDR1 MNHEY, CDR2 SVGAGI. As DNA, the CDR3 is TGTGCCAGCAGGGGCGTGGAACGAAGAAACACTGAAGCTTTCTTT. Translation gives CASRGVERRNTEAFF.

This clone came up once. V gene TRBV7-2 combines with J gene TRBJ2-1; D ambiguous. The V end was cut by 2 bases, the J end by 0 bases, with 8 bases between. CDR1 is SGHTA and CDR2 is FQGNSA in the germline V gene. This CDR3 has 15 residues. The CDR3, as DNA: TGTGCCAGCAGCTTAAGGAGTAGCTCCTACAATGAGCAGTTCTTC. It translates to CASSLRSSSYNEQFF.

The chain is built from TRBV7-8 and TRBJ1-1; D may be TRBD1 (5 bases). V lost 3 bases and J lost 1, with 15 bases in between. The germline gives CDR1 SGHVS, CDR2 FQNEAQ. This CDR3 has 16 amino acids. DNA of the CDR3: TGTGCCAGCAGCTTGTTTCAGGGTCGGTGGAACACTGAAGCTTTCTTT. This gives the protein CASSLFQGRWNTEAFF. The full variable domain, rest sourced from reference TRBV7-8 and TRBJ1-1, is GAGVSQSPRYKVAKRGQDVALRCDPISGHVSLFWYQQALGQGPEFLTYFQNEAQLDKSGLPSDRFFAERPEGSVSTLKIQRTQQEDSAVYLCASSLFQGRWNTEAFFGQGTRLTVV.

The chain is built from TRBV27 and TRBJ2-7; possible D gene TRBD2, 5 bases. The CDR3 spans 14 residues. From germline, CDR1 is MNHEY and CDR2 SMNVEV (reference sequence). The V end lost 5 bases, the J end lost 4 bases, and 15 bases lay between the germline ends. In DNA, the CDR3 is TGTGCCAGCAGTCTTAACCAGCGGAGGTACGAGCAGTACTTC. Amino acid sequence: CASSLNQRRYEQYF.

V gene TRBV7-2 combines with J gene TRBJ1-1; D remains ambiguous. Trimming took off 6 bases at V and 0 bases at J, with 14 bases between the two ends. Looked up from germline, CDR1 is SGHTA and CDR2 is FQGNSA. This CDR3 is built from 15 residues. CDR3 sequence reads: CASSSGGPLNTEAFF. CDR3 nucleotide sequence: TGTGCCAGCAGTTCCGGAGGGCCCCTGAACACTGAAGCTTTCTTT.

The chain links TRBV6-5 to TRBJ1-1; D unresolved. Germline values: CDR1 MNHEY, CDR2 SVGAGI. The CDR3 totals 14 residues. Trimming shortened V by 0 bases and J by 0 bases, and 5 bases separated the two germline ends. The CDR3 sequence: CASSYSSVNTEAFF. The DNA for the CDR3 is TGTGCCAGCAGTTACTCGTCGGTGAACACTGAAGCTTTCTTT.

The CDR3 coding sequence is TGTGCCAGCAGTGCTTCGAAGTACGGCGGGGAGCTGTTTTTT. It yields the protein CASSASKYGGELFF. The V gene is TRBV28, the J gene TRBJ2-2; D gene uncertain. CDR1 is MDHEN and CDR2 is SYDVKM in the germline V gene. The CDR3 extends over 14 amino acids. The V end was cut by 5 bases, the J end by 7 bases, with 14 bases between.

This clone was observed a single time. The chain links TRBV6-5 to TRBJ2-7, with TRBD2 identical over 12 bases. Trimming took 6 bases from V and 6 from J; bases not matched to a gene: 6. Germline V gives CDR1 MNHEY, CDR2 SVGAGI. The CDR3 spans 14 residues. The CDR3 bases are TGTGCCAGCAGGCGAGGACTAGCGGGACCCGAGCAGTACTTC. Residues: CASRRGLAGPEQYF.

The rearrangement joins TRBV30 to TRBJ2-5; D not resolved. The CDR3 consists of 13 residues. Trimming shortened V by 0 bases and J by 5 bases, and 10 bases separated the two germline ends. Germline CDR1 reads GTSNPN; CDR2 reads SVGIG (reference sequence). CDR3 in amino acids: CAWSVLGAETQYF. The CDR3 DNA is TGTGCCTGGAGTGTCCTGGGCGCGGAGACCCAGTACTTC.

About this clone: A read error may account for a junction end that differs from germline. CDR3 sequence: CSSSFLQGGAEAFF. In DNA, the CDR3 is TGTTCCAGCAGCTTTCTACAGGGGGGGGCTGAAGCTTTCTTT. The V call is TRBV7-9, the J call TRBJ1-1; 8 positions match TRBD1. This CDR3 contains 14 residues. Germline assignment: CDR1 SEHNR and CDR2 FQNEAQ (reference sequence).

The gene calls are TRBV18 and TRBJ1-1; a weak D match, TRBD1 (5 bases). Germline CDR1 and CDR2: KGHSH and LQKENI. This CDR3 region has 13 residues. Trimming removed 3 bases at V and 7 bases at J, with 12 bases between. In DNA, the CDR3 is TGTGCCAGCTCACCCCAGGGATCGGGTGAAGCTTTCTTT. Translated: CASSPQGSGEAFF.

This chain joins TRBV5-6 and TRBJ2-4; D perhaps matches TRBD1 (5 bases). Germline CDR1 SGHDT, CDR2 YYEEEE. V lost 4 bases and J lost 6, with 11 bases in between. The CDR3 spans 13 residues. CDR3 in amino acids: CASSPGLGNIQYF. The CDR3 bases are TGTGCCAGCAGCCCAGGGTTAGGAAACATTCAGTACTTC.

This chain connects TRBV11-3 to TRBJ2-2; tentatively, D is TRBD1 (6 bases). Germline V gene sequence: CDR1 SGHNT, CDR2 YENEEA. The CDR3 extends over 16 amino acids. V shed 4 bases and J shed 1 base, with 13 bases lying between them. DNA of the CDR3: TGTGCCAGCAGCTCGCGAAAGGACAGGAACACCGGGGAGCTGTTTTTT. As protein: CASSSRKDRNTGELFF.

The gene calls are TRBV5-1 and TRBJ1-1, with 7 bases lining up with TRBD1. The ends lost 4 bases at V and 7 bases at J; junction bases unmatched: 7. Germline CDR1 SGHRS, CDR2 YFSETQ. The CDR3 spans 13 residues. The CDR3 region has the DNA TGCGCCAGCAGCAAAGACAGGGATCGTGAAGCTTTCTTT. Amino acids: CASSKDRDREAFF.